This T cell receptor (beta chain) was profiled in a study of blood T cell repertoires in COVID-19. The protocol was immunoSEQ multiplex PCR, while the TCRdb copy is restricted to in-frame clones and leaves out a portion. The table records almost 70,000 clones, 85% to 90% of them present only once. CDR3 length: 11 residues. CDR1 is DFQATT and CDR2 is SNEGSKA in the germline V gene (reference sequence). This receptor was obtained from a woman between 45 and 65 years old with active COVID-19. This chain links TRBV20-1 with TRBJ2-5; 8 positions agree with TRBD2. The material sequenced was peripheral blood. CDR3 sequence (DNA): TGCAGCTCGGGAGGGCAAGAGACCCAGTACTTC. Translation gives CSSGGQETQYF.